This T cell receptor (beta chain) derives from a study of T cell repertoires in cytomegalovirus infection. Whole-study context: Matching HLA type, along with CMV infection, was indicated by public TCR beta signatures. Study-level findings and limits: Public TCR beta family frequency separated CMV-and-HLA carriers, including in an independent cohort.

Each CDR3 protein is one row after TCRdb ran MiXCR on the reads. The table lists 800,000 to 950,000 distinct CDR3 sequences, approximately 29% of them singletons. The table lists this clonotype with a few counts. The antigen remains undetermined. Trimming shortened V by 2 bases and J by 0 bases, and 11 bases separated the two germline ends. The CDR3 length is 16 residues. Germline-derived CDR1 and CDR2 are MNHEY and SMNVEV (reference sequence). The sample in question was cultured CD8+ T cells from PBMCs, obtained from culture after CMV antigen stimulation. The source is a human donor in good health (CMV status not recorded). Some clones in this sample may be carry-over from other donors' samples. The chain has TRBV27 and TRBJ2-1; perhaps D is TRBD1 or TRBD2 (5 bases each). CDR3 sequence: CASSLTPGSSYNEQFF. In nucleotides, the CDR3 is TGTGCCAGCAGTTTAACCCCAGGGAGCTCCTACAATGAGCAGTTCTTC.